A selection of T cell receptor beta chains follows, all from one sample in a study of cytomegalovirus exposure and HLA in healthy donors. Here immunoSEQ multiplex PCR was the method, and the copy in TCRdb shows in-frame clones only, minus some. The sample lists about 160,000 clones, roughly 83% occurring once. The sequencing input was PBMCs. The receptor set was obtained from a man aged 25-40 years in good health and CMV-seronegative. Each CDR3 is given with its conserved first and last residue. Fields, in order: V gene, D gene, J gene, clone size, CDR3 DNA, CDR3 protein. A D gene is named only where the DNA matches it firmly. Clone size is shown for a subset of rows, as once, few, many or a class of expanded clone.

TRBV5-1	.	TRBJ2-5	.	TGCGCCAGCAGCTTGGTGAATAAGACGCAATTAAGGAGGGGCCAAGAGACCCAGTACTTC	CASSLVNKTQLRRGQETQYF
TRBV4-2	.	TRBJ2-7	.	TGTGCCAGCAGCCAAGAAAACACAGACTACGAGCAGTACTTC	CASSQENTDYEQYF
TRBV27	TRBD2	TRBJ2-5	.	TGTGCCAGCAGTTCCCTTAAGGGAGGGGAGACCCAGTACTTC	CASSSLKGGETQYF
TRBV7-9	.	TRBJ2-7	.	TGTGCCAGCAGCTACAGGGAATACTACGAGCAGTACTTC	CASSYREYYEQYF
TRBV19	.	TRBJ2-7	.	TGTGCCAGTAGTATAGGACAGAGAAGAGACGAGCAGTACTTC	CASSIGQRRDEQYF
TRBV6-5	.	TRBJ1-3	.	TGTGCCAGCAGTTACGGGAGGAACTCTGGAAACACCATATATTTT	CASSYGRNSGNTIYF
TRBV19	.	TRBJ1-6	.	TGTGCCAGTAGTATAGACAGGGGTTCACCCCTCCACTTT	CASSIDRGSPLHF
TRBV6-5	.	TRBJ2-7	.	TGTGCCAGCAGTCCCCGGGTAGCCTACGAGCAGTACTTC	CASSPRVAYEQYF
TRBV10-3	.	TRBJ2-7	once	TGTGCCATCAGTGGTTTAGCCTCCGAGCAGTACTTC	CAISGLASEQYF
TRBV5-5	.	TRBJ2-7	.	TGTGCCAGCAGGTCGATGGGGCCCTCTCCGGAGCAGTACTTC	CASRSMGPSPEQYF
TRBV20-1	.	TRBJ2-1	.	TGCAGTGCTACCGGGACTCTAGAGCAGTTCTTC	CSATGTLEQFF
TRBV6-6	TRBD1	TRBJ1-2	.	TGTGCCAGCAGCAAGGACAGGGAAGGGGCCTACACCTTC	CASSKDREGAYTF
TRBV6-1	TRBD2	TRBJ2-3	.	TGTGCCAGCAGTGAAACTTACTCACTAGCGGGAGGGCCTACCTTCACAGATACGCAGTATTTT	CASSETYSLAGGPTFTDTQYF
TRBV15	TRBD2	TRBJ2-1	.	TGTGCCACCAGCCTCACTAGCGGGAGCCCGAGCTCCTACAATGAGCAGTTCTTC	CATSLTSGSPSSYNEQFF
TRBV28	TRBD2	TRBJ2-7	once	TGTGCCAGCAGCTGGGGGGGGGACTACGAGCAGTACTTC	CASSWGGDYEQYF
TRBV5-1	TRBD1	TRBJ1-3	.	TGCGCCACCTCGACAGGGCTTGCAGGAAACACCATATATTTT	CATSTGLAGNTIYF
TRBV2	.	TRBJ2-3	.	TGTGCCAGCAGCTCGGAGGGAGCTGGGGATACGCAGTATTTT	CASSSEGAGDTQYF
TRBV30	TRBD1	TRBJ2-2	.	TGTGCCTGGAGGGACAGGGTAGGGGAGCTGTTTTTT	CAWRDRVGELFF
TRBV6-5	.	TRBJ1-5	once	TGTGCCAGCAGTTACGGGGACTACAGGGTCAATCAGCCCCAGCATTTT	CASSYGDYRVNQPQHF
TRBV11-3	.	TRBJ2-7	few	TGTGCCAGCAGCTTAAGCCGGTACGAGCAGTACTTC	CASSLSRYEQYF
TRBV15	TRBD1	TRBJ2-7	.	TGTGCCACCAGCGGGGACAGCCCCTACGAGCAGTACTTC	CATSGDSPYEQYF
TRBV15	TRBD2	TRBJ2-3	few	TGTGCCACCAGCAGAGAAGGACTAGCCCCAGATACGCAGTATTTT	CATSREGLAPDTQYF
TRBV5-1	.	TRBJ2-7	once	TGCGCCAGCAGCTTGCAGGCCGGGGACTACGAGCAGTACTTC	CASSLQAGDYEQYF
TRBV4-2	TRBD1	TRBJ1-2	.	TGTGCCAGCAGCCAAGAACCGGGACAGGGGATCAGTCGCCCCTTC	CASSQEPGQGISRPF
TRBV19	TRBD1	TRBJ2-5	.	TGTGCCAGTAGTATTCGTCCCCTAGCTGACAGGGTGCTTGGGTACCAAGAGACCCAGTACTTC	CASSIRPLADRVLGYQETQYF
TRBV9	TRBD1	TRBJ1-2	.	TGTGCCAGCAGCCCTCCTACAGGGGACTATGGCTACACCTTC	CASSPPTGDYGYTF
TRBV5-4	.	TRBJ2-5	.	TGTGCCAGCAGCTTCCGGAGGTCGGAGACCCAGTACTTC	CASSFRRSETQYF
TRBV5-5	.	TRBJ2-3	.	TGTGCCAGCAGCTTGTACGTGGGGCCGCTACTCAGCACAGATACGCAGTATTTT	CASSLYVGPLLSTDTQYF
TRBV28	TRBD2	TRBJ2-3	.	TGTGCCAGCAGTTTTTTTACTAGCGGGGGGGCCTTCGCAGATACGCAGTATTTT	CASSFFTSGGAFADTQYF
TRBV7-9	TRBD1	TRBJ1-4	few	TGTGCCAGCAGCTCCGGGACAGATGAAAAACTGTTTTTT	CASSSGTDEKLFF
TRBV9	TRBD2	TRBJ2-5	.	TGTGCCAGCAGCGTAGTGGCCAGCGGGGCCCAGTACTTC	CASSVVASGAQYF
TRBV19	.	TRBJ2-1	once	TGTGCCAGTAGCTGGGGGGCCTACAATGAGCAGTTCTTC	CASSWGAYNEQFF
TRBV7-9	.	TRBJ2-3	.	TGTGCCAGCAGGACTGATACGCAGTATTTT	CASRTDTQYF
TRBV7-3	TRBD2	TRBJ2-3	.	TGTGCCAGCAGCCCCCCCCAGGAGCGGGAGGGCGCCAGAGATACGCAGTATTTT	CASSPPQEREGARDTQYF
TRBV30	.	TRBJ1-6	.	TGTGCCTGGAGTCGTGACACGAAAAGCTCCTATAATTCACCCCTCCACTTT	CAWSRDTKSSYNSPLHF
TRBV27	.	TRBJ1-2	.	TGTGCCAGCAGTCCGCCCGGGGTGGCCTATGGCTACACCTTC	CASSPPGVAYGYTF